The table lists the clone carrying this TCR beta chain with a count of one. Its antigen remains unidentified. Looked up from germline, CDR1 is MNHNS and CDR2 is SASEGT. With 3 bases removed from V and 4 bases from J, the gap between germline ends came to 6 bases. CDR3 length equals 12 residues. PCR primers comprised 60 Vbeta and 13 Jbeta primers. Profiled with immunoSEQ multiplex PCR; TCRdb holds only in-frame clones, not every one. The sample consists of under 200,000 clones, around 77% of them appearing once. These data originate in a study of cytomegalovirus exposure and HLA in healthy donors. Study in general: About 80 million unique TCRs from HLA-typed donors were held in an early data release. General study results and limits: Immune exposure information comprised only CMV serostatus. Relative to the approximately 700-donor mean, N-insertions were reportedly fewer in an Asian-associated ancestry cluster in a later analysis. HLA restriction was apparent for most CMV-associated TCR beta chains in a later analysis.

V and J are TRBV6-1 and TRBJ1-2; possible D gene TRBD1, 5 bases. The specimen was PBMCs. The clonotype originates from a man between 60 and 75 years old in good health and CMV-seronegative. This chain's CDR3 is CASSDQGYGYTF. CDR3 sequence (DNA): TGTGCCAGCAGTGACCAGGGCTATGGCTACACCTTC.